This T cell receptor (beta chain) derives from a study of early T cells in non-severe SARS-CoV-2 infection. Study-level background: Alpha and beta chains were unpaired, from unsorted whole-blood bulk RNA. Study-level results: VDJdb-based matching was biased toward anti-spike CD8 responses and missed private and CD4 specificities.

This clonotype was counted many times. Its cognate antigen is unknown. Individually, cDNA molecules had unique molecular identifiers attached to them. TCRdb used MiXCR to reprocess the 5' RACE reads, holding one entry per CDR3 protein. The sample records about 53,000 distinct CDR3 sequences, approximately 12% being singletons. The V end was cut by 3 bases, the J end by 9 bases, with 15 bases between. The CDR3 extends over 14 amino acids. In germline, CDR1 is KGHSH, CDR2 LQKENI. This chain uses TRBV18 with TRBJ2-1; a possible D gene is TRBD2 (5 bases). The sequence was collected from an adult who was a healthcare worker with PCR-confirmed SARS-CoV-2 infection or an uninfected control (not recorded which). This specimen consisted of whole blood, obtained at baseline. This CDR3 reads CASSPTPLSGEQFF. CDR3 nucleotide sequence: TGTGCCAGCTCACCTACCCCCCTGAGCGGTGAGCAGTTCTTC. Full variable domain (remainder filled in from reference TRBV18 and TRBJ2-1): NAGVMQNPRHLVRRRGQEARLRCSPMKGHSHVYWYRQLPEEGLKFMVYLQKENIIDESGMPKERFSAEFPKEGPSILRIQQVVRGDSAAYFCASSPTPLSGEQFFGPGTRLTVL.